This T cell receptor (beta chain) derives from a study of molecular identifiers for immune sequencing clone quantification. Study observations and caveats: Among effectors, clones above 20 RNA copies held over 99% of molecules; among naive cells, under 1%. Highly expanded clone sizes could be underestimated by identical TCR molecules sharing a barcode. Detectable among approximately 930,000 naive cells, according to reports, was Jurkat TCR RNA spiked in from one cell.

TCRdb reprocessed the PCR reads via MiXCR and lists one record per CDR3 protein. The top ten clones hold 7% to 9% of a sample with approximately 40,000 distinct CDR3 sequences, 15% to 20% of them seen once. Comment on this clonotype: The target antigen is unknown.

This sequence originates from a human donor in good health. Some libraries in this study had Jurkat cell RNA spiked in. Sequenced material: naive CD8+ T cells from blood, with Jurkat cell RNA spiked in. Indicated subset: FACS-sorted CD8+CD4-CCR7+CD45RA+ naive T cells.

The CDR3: CASSEGQENTEAFF. The CDR3 coding sequence is TGTGCCAGCAGCGAGGGACAGGAGAACACTGAAGCTTTCTTT. The genes are TRBV7-6 and TRBJ1-1; 8 bases agree with TRBD1. Germline CDR1 and CDR2: SGHVS and FNYEAQ. V trimming: 5 bases; J trimming: 1 base; junction bases outside the gene matches: 3. This CDR3 comprises 14 residues.